The entry that follows covers one T cell receptor (beta chain) sequence. Trimming shortened V by 6 bases and J by 0 bases, and 18 bases separated the two germline ends. The CDR3 covers 17 residues. Germline CDR1 reads MNHEY; CDR2 reads SMNVEV (reference sequence). The data were obtained in a study of blood T cell repertoires in COVID-19. Profiled with immunoSEQ multiplex PCR; TCRdb holds only in-frame clones, not every one. The data show under 350,000 clones, around nine tenths seen once. The source is a woman aged 18-35 years who had recovered from COVID-19. This chain joins TRBV27 and TRBJ2-1; no clear D. The sequencing sample was made of PBMCs or T cells enriched from blood (not recorded which). The CDR3 sequence: CASRPRLVQSSYNEQFF. CDR3 sequence (DNA): TGTGCCAGCAGACCCCGCCTAGTTCAGAGCTCCTACAATGAGCAGTTCTTC.